What follows are 25 T cell receptor beta chains derived from one specimen sequenced in a study of T cells in Graves' hyperthyroidism and ophthalmopathy. RNA transcripts were the template for amplifying TCR beta CDR3 regions. First-round RT-PCR targeting the TCR CDR3 was performed with the HTBI primer set. TCRdb re-called the multiplex PCR reads through MiXCR, storing one row per CDR3 protein. The data show 640,000 or so distinct CDR3 sequences, with around 14% seen just once and roughly 7.7% held by the top ten. Material: blood. The receptors shown here come from a woman between 18 and 30 years old with Graves' ophthalmopathy.

Concerning this clonotype: A much bigger clone sits one base away, suggesting this may be a read error. The chain employs TRBV6-2 or TRBV6-3 and TRBJ2-2; no reliable D call. The germline V and J ends were trimmed by 4 bases and 7 bases, with 10 bases remaining between them. CDR1 MNHEY and CDR2 SVGEGT come from the germline V gene. This CDR3 is 13 amino acids long. The CDR3 region is CASSSSVIGELFF. The CDR3 DNA sequence: TGTGCCAGCAGTTCCAGCGTCATCGGGGAGCTGTTTTTT.

Many counts were recorded for this clonotype. This sequence joins TRBV28 and TRBJ1-1; D perhaps matches TRBD1 (6 bases). V was trimmed by 3 bases and J by 4 bases, leaving 9 bases between them. The CDR3 contains 13 residues. Germline V CDR1 and CDR2: MDHEN, SYDVKM. The CDR3 region is CASSFGTFTEAFF. The CDR3 DNA sequence: TGTGCCAGCAGTTTCGGGACATTCACTGAAGCTTTCTTT.

This clonotype was seen a handful of times. The chain uses TRBV12-5 and TRBJ2-7; D assignment may be TRBD1 or TRBD2 (5 bases each). Germline V CDR1 and CDR2: LGHNT, FRNRAP. There are 12 residues in the CDR3. Trimming took off 8 bases at V and 5 bases at J, with 13 bases between the two ends. CDR3: CASRRDGDEQYF. CDR3 bases: TGTGCTAGTCGCCGGGACGGGGACGAGCAGTACTTC.

In this sample, this clonotype turned up many times. The chain is built from TRBV6-1 and TRBJ2-7, with 14 bases identical to TRBD2. This CDR3 is built from 16 residues. Germline CDR1 and CDR2: MNHNS and SASEGT. With 6 bases clipped from V and 4 bases from J, the junction kept 8 bases outside the gene matches. The CDR3: CASRFGTSGSRYEQYF. The CDR3 coding sequence is TGTGCCAGCAGATTCGGGACTAGCGGGAGTAGGTACGAGCAGTACTTC.

This clonotype has at least ten counts. The chain joins TRBV12-3 or TRBV12-4 to TRBJ1-5; TRBD1 matches at 10 bases. The J segment lost 4 bases and the V segment lost 6 bases, leaving 3 bases of the junction unmatched. CDR3 length equals 14 residues. The CDR3 reads CASSRTGGNQPQHF. The CDR3 DNA follows: TGTGCCAGCAGCAGGACAGGGGGTAATCAGCCCCAGCATTTT.

This clonotype was counted at least ten times. The rearrangement uses TRBV11-2 and TRBJ2-1, with 8 bases lining up with TRBD2. V lost 5 bases, J lost 4 bases, and 7 bases stayed unmatched. Germline CDR1 and CDR2: SGHAT and FQNNGV. CDR3 length: 15 residues. CDR3 amino acids: CASSVQGGRYNEQFF. The CDR3, as DNA: TGTGCCAGCAGCGTACAGGGCGGGAGGTACAATGAGCAGTTCTTC.

This clonotype has a handful of counts. The chain recombines TRBV7-2 with TRBJ2-7; D is unclear. The CDR3 sequence is 15 residues long. V gave up 5 bases and J gave up 4 bases, with 18 bases separating them. The germline CDR1 and CDR2 sequences are SGHTA and FQGNSA. The CDR3 reads CASSRRTDGLYEQYF. The CDR3, as DNA: TGTGCCAGCAGCCGCCGAACGGACGGCTTGTACGAGCAGTACTTC.

This chain uses TRBV5-6 with TRBJ2-3; no reliable D call. CDR3 size: 12 residues. Germline V gene data show CDR1 as SGHDT and CDR2 as YYEEEE. V shed 2 bases and J shed 7 bases, with 8 bases lying between them. CDR3 sequence reads: CASSLQENTQYF. As DNA, the CDR3 is TGTGCCAGCAGCTTACAAGAAAATACGCAGTATTTT. Full variable domain (rest looked up from reference TRBV5-6 and TRBJ2-3): DAGVTQSPTHLIKTRGQQVTLRCSPKSGHDTVSWYQQALGQGPQFIFQYYEEEERQRGNFPDRFSGHQFPNYSSELNVNALLLGDSALYLCASSLQENTQYFGPGTRLTVL.

This clonotype was detected ten times or more. The chain recombines TRBV5-8 with TRBJ2-1; 8 positions agree with TRBD1. Germline CDR1 is SGHTS and CDR2 is YDEGEE. The CDR3 length is 11 residues. DNA of the CDR3: TGTGGGACAGGGTCCTACAATGAGCAGTTCTTC. This codes for CGTGSYNEQFF.

About this clonotype itself: This may arise from a read error, as a much more abundant clone is one base away. The chain links TRBV20-1 to TRBJ2-1; weak D call: TRBD1 (5 bases). The V gene's germline CDR1 is DFQATT and CDR2 SNEGSKA (reference sequence). This CDR3 is 16 amino acids long. CDR3 sequence reads: CSARESDSSSYNVQFF. As DNA, the CDR3 is TGCAGTGCCAGAGAATCCGACAGTAGCTCCTACAATGTGCAGTTCTTC.

This clonotype was detected many times. This rearrangement joins TRBV29-1 to TRBJ1-2, with D unclear. The CDR3 is made up of 14 amino acids. Trimming took 3 bases from V and 4 from J, leaving 15 bases between them. Germline lookup yields CDR1 SQVTM and CDR2 ANQGSEA. The CDR3 loop reads CSVEAPEGGYGYTF. The CDR3 DNA sequence: TGCAGCGTTGAGGCCCCTGAGGGAGGCTATGGCTACACCTTC.

This clonotype showed up many times. The V gene is TRBV20-1, the J gene TRBJ1-2; D might be TRBD1 (6 bases). The V gene lost 0 bases and the J gene lost 7 bases, with 9 bases spanning the gap. CDR1 is DFQATT, CDR2 SNEGSKA, per germline (reference sequence). This CDR3 is 12 amino acids long. The CDR3 region has the DNA TGCAGTGCTAGAGAACAGGGTCGTGGCTACACCTTC. It codes for CSAREQGRGYTF.

At least ten counts were recorded for this clonotype. The chain combines TRBV28 with TRBJ2-7, with TRBD1 matching over 7 bases. The CDR3 has 14 residues. Germline V gene sequence: CDR1 MDHEN, CDR2 SYDVKM. V lost 2 bases, J lost 2 bases, and 3 bases stayed unmatched. CDR3 sequence reads: CASSLQGQTYEQYF. CDR3 coding DNA: TGTGCCAGCAGTTTACAGGGACAGACCTACGAGCAGTACTTC.

This clonotype was counted a few times. This chain uses TRBV7-9 with TRBJ2-5; 7 bases are shared with TRBD1. Trimming at V came to 4 bases and at J to 2 bases, leaving 10 bases not matched to a gene. Germline-derived CDR1 and CDR2 are SEHNR and FQNEAQ (reference sequence). This CDR3 is built from 16 residues. CDR3 protein: CASSSPPGQPQETQYF. The DNA of the CDR3 is TGTGCCAGCAGCTCACCTCCGGGACAGCCACAAGAGACCCAGTACTTC.

This clonotype was observed many times. V gene TRBV28 combines with J gene TRBJ2-7; D call uncertain. CDR1 is MDHEN and CDR2 is SYDVKM in the germline V gene. This CDR3 comprises 11 residues. V dropped 4 bases and J dropped 7 bases, with 8 bases sitting between them. The CDR3 DNA is TGTGCCAGCAGTTCCCAGTGGGAGCAGTACTTC. The encoded protein is CASSSQWEQYF.

The rearrangement joins TRBV30 to TRBJ2-7; TRBD1 matches 8 bases. V shed 2 bases and J 2 bases; nucleotides not matched to a gene: 5. The CDR3 consists of 14 residues. The germline CDR1 and CDR2 sequences are GTSNPN and SVGIG (reference sequence). CDR3 sequence (DNA): TGTGCCTGGAGTTACGGGACAGGAACCTACGAGCAGTACTTC. Protein product: CAWSYGTGTYEQYF.

This clonotype was seen a handful of times. The chain has TRBV7-8 and TRBJ1-1; no reliable D call. Trimming removed 3 bases at V and 0 bases at J, with 14 bases between. This CDR3 contains 16 residues. Germline V gene data show CDR1 as SGHVS and CDR2 as FQNEAQ. In DNA form, the CDR3 reads TGTGCCAGCAGCTTTTTAGGTTCGGGGTTGAACACTGAAGCTTTCTTT. It codes for CASSFLGSGLNTEAFF. Full variable domain (missing parts from reference TRBV7-8 and TRBJ1-1): GAGVSQSPRYKVAKRGQDVALRCDPISGHVSLFWYQQALGQGPEFLTYFQNEAQLDKSGLPSDRFFAERPEGSVSTLKIQRTQQEDSAVYLCASSFLGSGLNTEAFFGQGTRLTVV.

The genes are TRBV19 and TRBJ1-5, with 8 bases aligning to TRBD1. The length of the CDR3 is 16 residues. Germline values: CDR1 LNHDA, CDR2 SQIVND (reference sequence). Trimming at V came to 6 bases and at J to 7 bases, leaving 14 bases not matched to a gene. Here the CDR3 DNA reads TGTGCCAGTAGCACCTCAGGACAGGGCAGGGGGCAGCCCCAGCATTTT. It yields the protein CASSTSGQGRGQPQHF.

This clonotype was counted at least ten times. V and J are TRBV20-1 and TRBJ2-7, with a possible D match to TRBD1 (5 bases). With 0 bases removed from V and 2 bases from J, the gap between germline ends came to 14 bases. This CDR3 is built from 15 residues. Germline V gene sequence: CDR1 DFQATT, CDR2 SNEGSKA (reference sequence). The CDR3 sequence: CSARENRRTTYEQYF. The CDR3 nucleotides read TGCAGTGCTAGAGAGAACAGGCGAACTACCTACGAGCAGTACTTC.

This clonotype was detected only a few times. V usage is TRBV9 and J usage is TRBJ2-7, with D tentatively TRBD1 (5 bases). Looked up from germline, CDR1 is SGDLS and CDR2 is YYNGEE. Trimming stripped 0 bases from V and 3 bases from J, with 10 bases between. This CDR3 has 14 residues. In DNA form, the CDR3 reads TGTGCCAGCAGCGTAGAGCTCGACAGCTACGAGCAGTACTTC. Its protein is CASSVELDSYEQYF.

This clonotype came up many times. CDR3 coding DNA: TGTGCCAGCAGCACAAGACTAGCGATTACCCAGTATTTT. Its protein is CASSTRLAITQYF. The chain carries TRBV7-8 and TRBJ2-3; 8 bases fit TRBD2. This CDR3 comprises 13 residues. CDR1 and CDR2 (germline): SGHVS, FQNEAQ. V dropped 5 bases and J dropped 12; count of bases not matched to a gene: 10.

This clonotype was picked up many times. The chain is built from TRBV18 and TRBJ2-1; 11 bases agree with TRBD2. The V and J ends lost 2 bases and 7 bases, in that order; junction bases with no gene match: 4. Looked up from germline, CDR1 is KGHSH and CDR2 is LQKENI. This CDR3 has 15 residues. CDR3 sequence (DNA): TGTGCCAGCTCACCAGGTAGCGGGAGGGTGAATGAGCAGTTCTTC. Protein: CASSPGSGRVNEQFF.

At least ten counts were recorded for this clonotype. This rearrangement joins TRBV28 to TRBJ1-1; D ambiguous. The V gene's germline CDR1 is MDHEN and CDR2 SYDVKM. This CDR3 region has 12 residues. V dropped 5 bases and J dropped 1 base, with 5 bases sitting between them. CDR3: CASSRTNTEAFF. Here the CDR3 DNA reads TGTGCCAGCAGTCGAACGAACACTGAAGCTTTCTTT. The full variable domain, rest sourced from reference TRBV28 and TRBJ1-1, is DVKVTQSSRYLVKRTGEKVFLECVQDMDHENMFWYRQDPGLGLRLIYFSYDVKMKEKGDIPEGYSVSREKKERFSLILESASTNQTSMYLCASSRTNTEAFFGQGTRLTVV.

This clonotype was picked up many times. The V and J genes are TRBV28 and TRBJ2-3, with D maybe TRBD2 (6 bases). CDR3 size: 15 residues. V was cut by 1 base and J by 3 bases, with 11 bases left in between. From germline, CDR1 is MDHEN and CDR2 SYDVKM. In DNA, the CDR3 is TGTGCCAGCAGTTTATCCGGGAGAGCAACAGATACGCAGTATTTT. Amino acids: CASSLSGRATDTQYF.

This clonotype appeared a few times. J is TRBJ1-1 and V is TRBV4-1, with a possible D match to TRBD1 (5 bases). This CDR3 is built from 11 residues. Trimming shortened V by 10 bases and J by 7 bases, and 13 bases separated the two germline ends. Germline V gene sequence: CDR1 MGHRA, CDR2 YSYEKL. CDR3 in amino acids: CAIGGGNEAFF. The CDR3, as DNA: TGCGCCATCGGGGGGGGGAATGAAGCTTTCTTT.